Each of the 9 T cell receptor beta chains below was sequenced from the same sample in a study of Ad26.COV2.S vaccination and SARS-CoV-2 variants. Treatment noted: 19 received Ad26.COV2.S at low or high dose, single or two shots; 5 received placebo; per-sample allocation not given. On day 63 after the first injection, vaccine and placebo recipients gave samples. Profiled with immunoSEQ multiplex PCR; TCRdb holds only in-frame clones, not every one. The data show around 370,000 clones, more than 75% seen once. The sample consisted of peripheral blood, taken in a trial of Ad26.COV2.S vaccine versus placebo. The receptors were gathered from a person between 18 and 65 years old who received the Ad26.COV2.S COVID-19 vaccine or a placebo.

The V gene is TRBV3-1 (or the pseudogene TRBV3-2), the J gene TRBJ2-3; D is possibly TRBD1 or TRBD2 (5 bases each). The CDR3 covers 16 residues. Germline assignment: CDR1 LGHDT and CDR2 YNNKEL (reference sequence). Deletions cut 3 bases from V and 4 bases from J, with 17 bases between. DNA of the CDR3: TGTGCCAGCAGCCACTTCTTTTGGGACGGCCCAGATACGCAGTATTTT. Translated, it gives CASSHFFWDGPDTQYF.

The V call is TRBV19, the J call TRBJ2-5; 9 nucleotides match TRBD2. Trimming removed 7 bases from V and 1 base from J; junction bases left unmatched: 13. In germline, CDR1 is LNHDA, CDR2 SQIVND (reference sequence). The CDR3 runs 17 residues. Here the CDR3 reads CASTDRAAGGSQETQYF. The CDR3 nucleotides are TGTGCCAGTACCGATAGGGCAGCGGGAGGATCCCAAGAGACCCAGTACTTC.

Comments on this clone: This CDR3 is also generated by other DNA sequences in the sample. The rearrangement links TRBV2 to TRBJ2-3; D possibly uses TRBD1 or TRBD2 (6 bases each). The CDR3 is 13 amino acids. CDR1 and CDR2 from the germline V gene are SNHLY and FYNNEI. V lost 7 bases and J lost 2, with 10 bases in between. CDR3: CASNRGDTDTQYF. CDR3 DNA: TGTGCCAGCAATAGGGGGGACACAGATACGCAGTATTTT.

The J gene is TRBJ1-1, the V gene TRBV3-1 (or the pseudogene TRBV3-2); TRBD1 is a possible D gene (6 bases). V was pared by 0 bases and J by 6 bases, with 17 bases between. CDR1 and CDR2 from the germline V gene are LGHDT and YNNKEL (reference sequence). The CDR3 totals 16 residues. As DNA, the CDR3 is TGTGCCAGCAGCCAAGATCATCAGGGGATTAAATCTGAAGCTTTCTTT. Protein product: CASSQDHQGIKSEAFF.

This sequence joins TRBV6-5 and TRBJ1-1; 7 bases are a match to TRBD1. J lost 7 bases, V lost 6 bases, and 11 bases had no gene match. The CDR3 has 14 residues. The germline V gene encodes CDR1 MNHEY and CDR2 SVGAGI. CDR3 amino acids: CASRKGALSSEAFF. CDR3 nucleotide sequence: TGTGCCAGCAGAAAGGGGGCACTGTCTAGTGAAGCTTTCTTT.

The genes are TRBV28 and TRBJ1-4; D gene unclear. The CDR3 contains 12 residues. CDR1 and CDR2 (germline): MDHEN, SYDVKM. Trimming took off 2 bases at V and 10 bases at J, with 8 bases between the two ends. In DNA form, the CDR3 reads TGTGCCAGCAGTTTAGAAGTCGGAAAACTGTTTTTT. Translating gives CASSLEVGKLFF.

The CDR3 region has the DNA TGTGCCAGCTCACCACGTCCACTACAAGAGACCCAGTACTTC. The encoded protein is CASSPRPLQETQYF. The V and J genes are TRBV18 and TRBJ2-5; no firm D call. The CDR3 extends over 14 amino acids. From germline, CDR1 is KGHSH and CDR2 LQKENI. V was pared by 1 base and J by 2 bases, with 8 bases between.

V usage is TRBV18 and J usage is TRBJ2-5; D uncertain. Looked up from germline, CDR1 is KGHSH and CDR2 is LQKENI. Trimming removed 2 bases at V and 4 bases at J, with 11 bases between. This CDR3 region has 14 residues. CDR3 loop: CASSPLARAETQYF. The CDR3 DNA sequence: TGTGCCAGCTCACCATTGGCTCGGGCAGAGACCCAGTACTTC.

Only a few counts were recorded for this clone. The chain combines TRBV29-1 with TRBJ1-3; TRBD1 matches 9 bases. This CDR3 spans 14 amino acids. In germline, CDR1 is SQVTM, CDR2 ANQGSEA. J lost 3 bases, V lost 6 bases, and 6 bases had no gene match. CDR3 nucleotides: TGCAGCGTAACAGGGGGCGCCGATGGAAACACCATATATTTT. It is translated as CSVTGGADGNTIYF.